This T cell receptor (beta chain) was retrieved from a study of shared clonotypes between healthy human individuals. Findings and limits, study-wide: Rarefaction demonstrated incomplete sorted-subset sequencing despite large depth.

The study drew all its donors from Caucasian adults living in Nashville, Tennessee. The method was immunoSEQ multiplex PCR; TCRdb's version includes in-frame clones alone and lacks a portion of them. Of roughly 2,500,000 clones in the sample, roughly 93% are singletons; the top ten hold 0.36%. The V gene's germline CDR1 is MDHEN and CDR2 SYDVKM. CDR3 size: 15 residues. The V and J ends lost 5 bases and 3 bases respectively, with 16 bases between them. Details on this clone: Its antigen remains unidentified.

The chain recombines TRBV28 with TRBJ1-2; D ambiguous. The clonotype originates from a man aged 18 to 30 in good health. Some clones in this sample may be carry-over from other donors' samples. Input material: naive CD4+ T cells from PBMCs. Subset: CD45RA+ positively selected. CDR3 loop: CASSPTGAVYYGYTF. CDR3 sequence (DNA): TGTGCCAGCAGTCCAACGGGCGCGGTATACTATGGCTACACCTTC.